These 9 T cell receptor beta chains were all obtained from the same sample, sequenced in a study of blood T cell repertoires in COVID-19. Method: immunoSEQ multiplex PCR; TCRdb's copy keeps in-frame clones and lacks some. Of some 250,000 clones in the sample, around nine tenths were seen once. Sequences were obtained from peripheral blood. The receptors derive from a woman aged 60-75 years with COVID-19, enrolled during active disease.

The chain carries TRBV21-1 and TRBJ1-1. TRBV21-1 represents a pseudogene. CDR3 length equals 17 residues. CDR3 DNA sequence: TGTGCCAGCAGCAAATCGAAGGCACCCCACCGGGGCACTGAAGCTTTCTTT. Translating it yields CASSKSKAPHRGTEAFF.

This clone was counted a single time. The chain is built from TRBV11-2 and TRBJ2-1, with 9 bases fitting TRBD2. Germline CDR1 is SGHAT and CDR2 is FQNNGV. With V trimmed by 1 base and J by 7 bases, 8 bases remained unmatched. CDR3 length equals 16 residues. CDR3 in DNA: TGTGCCAGCAGCTTAGGCGGGAGGGCCATTTATAATGAGCAGTTCTTC. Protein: CASSLGGRAIYNEQFF.

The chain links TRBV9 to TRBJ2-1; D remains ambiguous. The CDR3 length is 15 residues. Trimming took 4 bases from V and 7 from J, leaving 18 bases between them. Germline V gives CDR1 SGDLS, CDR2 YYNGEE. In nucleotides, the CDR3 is TGTGCCAGCAGCAGCCGGGTTTCCCCCGGGAATGAGCAGTTCTTC. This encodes CASSSRVSPGNEQFF.

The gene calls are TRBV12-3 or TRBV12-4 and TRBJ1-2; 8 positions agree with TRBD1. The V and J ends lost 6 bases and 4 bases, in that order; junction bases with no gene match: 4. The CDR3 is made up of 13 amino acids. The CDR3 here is CASRAGTGYGYTF. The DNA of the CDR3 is TGTGCCAGCAGAGCGGGGACAGGCTATGGCTACACCTTC.

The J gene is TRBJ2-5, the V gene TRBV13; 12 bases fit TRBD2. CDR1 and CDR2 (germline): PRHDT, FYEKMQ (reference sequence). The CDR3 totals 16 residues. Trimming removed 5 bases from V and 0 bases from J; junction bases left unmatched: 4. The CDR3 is CASSLRLAGDQETQYF. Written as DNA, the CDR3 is TGTGCCAGCAGCCTACGACTAGCGGGAGACCAAGAGACCCAGTACTTC.

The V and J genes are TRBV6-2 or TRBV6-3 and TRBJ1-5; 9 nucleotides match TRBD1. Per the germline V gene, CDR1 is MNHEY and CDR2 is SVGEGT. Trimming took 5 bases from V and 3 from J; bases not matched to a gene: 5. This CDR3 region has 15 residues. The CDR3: CASSPGQGHNQPQHF. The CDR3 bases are TGTGCCAGCAGTCCGGGACAGGGCCACAATCAGCCCCAGCATTTT.

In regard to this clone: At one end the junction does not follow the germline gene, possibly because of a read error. The CDR3 DNA reads as TGTGCCAGCAGCCTAGCACCAGGGAACACCGGGGAGCTGTTTTTT. Amino acid sequence: CASSLAPGNTGELFF. The chain recombines TRBV7-9 with TRBJ2-2, with TRBD2 as a possible D gene (5 bases). Germline V gene lookup returns CDR1 SEHNR and CDR2 FQNEAQ (reference sequence). CDR3 length: 15 residues. Based on the CDR3 plus reference TRBV7-9 and TRBJ2-2, the full variable domain is DTGVSQNPRHKITKRGQNVTFRCDPISEHNRLYWYRQTLGQGPEFLTYFQNEAQLEKSRLLSDRFSAERPKGSFSTLEIQRTEQGDSAMYLCASSLAPGNTGELFFGEGSRLTVL.

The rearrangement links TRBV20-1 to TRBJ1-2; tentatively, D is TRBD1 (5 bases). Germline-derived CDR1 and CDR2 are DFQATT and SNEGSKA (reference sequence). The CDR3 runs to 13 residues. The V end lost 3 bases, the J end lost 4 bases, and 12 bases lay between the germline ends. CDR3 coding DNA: TGCAGTGCTAGTGGGGCGGGGAGCTATGGCTACACCTTC. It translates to CSASGAGSYGYTF.

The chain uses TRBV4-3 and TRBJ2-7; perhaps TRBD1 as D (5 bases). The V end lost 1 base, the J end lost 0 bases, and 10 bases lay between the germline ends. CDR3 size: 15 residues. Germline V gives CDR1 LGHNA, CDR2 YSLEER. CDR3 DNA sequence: TGCGCCAGCAGCCAAGGGGGCGGTCCCTCCTACGAGCAGTACTTC. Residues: CASSQGGGPSYEQYF.